These 27 T cell receptor beta chains were all obtained from the same sample, sequenced in a study of blood T cells in healthy people across ages. A second PCR, run for about 7 to 11 cycles, used a sample-barcoded 5' primer plus a J-beta primer mix. TCRdb re-derived calls from the 5' RACE reads in MiXCR, one entry per CDR3 protein. The repertoire includes 750,000 or so distinct CDR3 sequences, roughly 25% of them detected once, and more than 7.5% sits in the top ten. This same sample was also taken into another study, of T cells of mothers and their children.

The sequencing sample was made of blood. The receptors stem from a boy aged 5-17 years in good health.

The sample holds a few counts of this clonotype. The chain employs TRBV9 and TRBJ2-5; TRBD2 aligns across 11 bases. Germline V CDR1 and CDR2: SGDLS, YYNGEE. The CDR3 consists of 15 residues. The trim removed 3 bases at V and 4 bases at J, leaving 5 bases unmatched. CDR3 in amino acids: CASSATGLAVETQYF. As DNA, the CDR3 is TGTGCCAGCAGCGCCACGGGACTAGCGGTAGAGACCCAGTACTTC. Filled out from reference TRBV9 and TRBJ2-5, the complete variable domain reads DSGVTQTPKHLITATGQRVTLRCSPRSGDLSVYWYQQSLDQGLQFLIQYYNGEERAKGNILERFSAQQFPDLHSELNLSSLELGDSALYFCASSATGLAVETQYFGPGTRLLVL.

The J gene is TRBJ2-7, the V gene TRBV6-1; TRBD2 might be the D (7 bases). With 4 bases removed from V and 3 bases from J, the gap between germline ends came to 16 bases. The CDR3 consists of 15 residues. Germline CDR1 and CDR2: MNHNS and SASEGT. CDR3 coding DNA: TGTGCCAGCAGTGGAGGGATAGGGGGGGTCTACGAGCAGTACTTC. It yields the protein CASSGGIGGVYEQYF.

V gene TRBV7-6 combines with J gene TRBJ2-6, with D tentatively TRBD2 (5 bases). This CDR3 has 17 amino acids. CDR1 is SGHVS, CDR2 FNYEAQ, per germline. The ends were cut back, 1 base at V and 2 bases at J, with 12 bases in the middle. CDR3 DNA sequence: TGTGCCAGCAGCTTAGGCACGGGGTGGGCTGGGGCCAACGTCCTGACTTTC. Encoded protein: CASSLGTGWAGANVLTF.

There are a few counts of this clonotype. The chain recombines TRBV7-2 with TRBJ2-5; TRBD2 matches at 13 bases. The CDR3 covers 15 residues. Trimming took 5 bases from V and 5 from J; bases not matched to a gene: 5. Germline V gene sequence: CDR1 SGHTA, CDR2 FQGNSA. The CDR3 loop is CASSDTSGGVETQYF. Here the CDR3 DNA reads TGTGCCAGCAGCGATACTAGCGGGGGGGTTGAGACCCAGTACTTC.

This chain joins TRBV13 and TRBJ1-1, with D possibly matching TRBD1 (6 bases). In germline, CDR1 is PRHDT, CDR2 FYEKMQ (reference sequence). Trimming removed 3 bases at V and 3 bases at J, with 11 bases between. This CDR3 region has 14 residues. This CDR3 is CASSFNGGHTEAFF. The DNA for the CDR3 is TGTGCCAGCAGCTTTAATGGGGGGCACACTGAAGCTTTCTTT.

This clonotype was seen more than once but under ten times. This chain uses TRBV21-1 with TRBJ1-1. TRBV21-1 is listed as a pseudogene. This CDR3 region has 12 residues. The CDR3 region is CASKNKNTEAFF. Here the CDR3 DNA reads TGTGCCAGCAAGAACAAGAACACTGAAGCTTTCTTT.

The CDR3 sequence is CASIGQENGYTF. The CDR3 nucleotides read TGTGCCAGCATTGGACAGGAGAATGGCTACACCTTC. The chain has TRBV6-2 or TRBV6-3 and TRBJ1-2; 7 bases line up with TRBD1. This CDR3 has 12 amino acids. V shed 7 bases and J 6 bases; nucleotides not matched to a gene: 5. CDR1 is MNHEY and CDR2 is SVGEGT in the germline V gene.

The gene calls are TRBV14 and TRBJ1-2, with D hard to call. The germline V and J ends were trimmed by 1 base and 4 bases, with 10 bases remaining between them. CDR1 SGHDN and CDR2 FVKESK come from the germline V gene. The CDR3 totals 14 residues. CDR3 coding DNA: TGTGCCAGCAGCCAAGGATCCCCAAGCTATGGCTACACCTTC. It translates to CASSQGSPSYGYTF. Complete variable domain (other parts from reference TRBV14 and TRBJ1-2): EAGVTQFPSHSVIEKGQTVTLRCDPISGHDNLYWYRRVMGKEIKFLLHFVKESKQDESGMPNNRFLAERTGGTYSTLKVQPAELEDSGVYFCASSQGSPSYGYTFGSGTRLTVV.

The chain is built from TRBV5-1 and TRBJ2-7; TRBD1 might be the D (6 bases). There are 15 residues in the CDR3. Germline-derived CDR1 and CDR2 are SGHRS and YFSETQ. The V gene lost 0 bases and the J gene lost 2 bases, with 12 bases spanning the gap. CDR3 sequence reads: CASSLAGSGAYEQYF. The DNA for the CDR3 is TGCGCCAGCAGCTTGGCCGGTTCAGGGGCCTACGAGCAGTACTTC. Full variable domain (missing parts from reference TRBV5-1 and TRBJ2-7): KAGVTQTPRYLIKTRGQQVTLSCSPISGHRSVSWYQQTPGQGLQFLFEYFSETQRNKGNFPGRFSGRQFSNSRSEMNVSTLELGDSALYLCASSLAGSGAYEQYFGPGTRLTVT.

The table lists this clonotype with a few counts. The CDR3 region is CASSVRGGKYF. The CDR3 nucleotides are TGTGCCAGCAGTGTGAGAGGGGGGAAGTACTTC. The chain is built from TRBV25-1 and TRBJ2-5; D could derive from TRBD1 or TRBD2 (6 bases each). The germline V and J ends were trimmed by 4 bases and 12 bases, with 12 bases remaining between them. Germline V gene sequence: CDR1 MGHDK, CDR2 SYGVNS. CDR3 length: 11 amino acids.

This clonotype was observed at least ten times. The chain couples TRBV10-3 to TRBJ2-5; a possible D gene is TRBD1 (5 bases). Trimming removed 5 bases from V and 2 bases from J, with 9 bases in between. The CDR3 consists of 13 residues. CDR1 and CDR2 (germline): ENHRY, SYGVKD. The CDR3 protein is CAISLTEQETQYF. CDR3 sequence (DNA): TGTGCCATCAGTTTGACAGAACAAGAGACCCAGTACTTC.

A few counts support this clonotype. The junction and the germline gene differ at one end; a read error may be behind it. V gene TRBV7-2 combines with J gene TRBJ2-1; the D is unclear. Gene TRBJ2-5 matches the end of the DNA better, so the J call may be wrong. CDR1 is SGHTA and CDR2 is FQGNSA in the germline V gene. CDR3 size: 13 residues. This CDR3 reads CAGSSRPVETQYF. CDR3 in DNA: TGTGCCGGCAGCTCGCGGCCTGTAGAGACCCAGTACTTC.

This clonotype was recorded a few times. The junction does not match germline at one end; this may be a read error. V and J are TRBV20-1 and TRBJ2-5; 11 positions agree with TRBD2. Germline V lookup: CDR1 DFQATT, CDR2 SNEGSKA (reference sequence). The CDR3 has 13 residues. CDR3 protein: CSARLAGGTPEFF. The CDR3 bases are TGCAGTGCTAGACTAGCGGGAGGAACCCCCGAGTTCTTC.

The rearrangement joins TRBV12-3 or TRBV12-4 to TRBJ2-1; D is unresolved. The J call is doubtful: the DNA matches TRBJ2-5 better. The CDR3 is made up of 14 amino acids. CDR3 residues: CASSFLLYQETQYF. The CDR3 nucleotides are TGTGCCAGCAGTTTTCTGCTCTACCAAGAGACCCAGTACTTC.

The chain links TRBV2 to TRBJ2-6; weak D call: TRBD1 (6 bases). V lost 4 bases to trimming and J lost 1 base, with 11 bases between them. Germline values: CDR1 SNHLY, CDR2 FYNNEI. The CDR3 length is 16 residues. CDR3: CASSADRGSGANVLTF. The CDR3 nucleotides are TGTGCCAGCAGTGCAGATAGGGGGTCTGGGGCCAACGTCCTGACTTTC.

The chain recombines TRBV6-5 with TRBJ1-5; D gene ambiguous. V lost 4 bases and J 5 bases, leaving 9 bases between the germline ends. Germline CDR1 MNHEY, CDR2 SVGAGI. CDR3 length: 13 residues. CDR3 bases: TGTGCCAGCAGTTTGGACCGTTATCAGCCCCAGCATTTT. Translated: CASSLDRYQPQHF.

This clonotype has more than one count but fewer than ten. The rearrangement joins TRBV7-3 to TRBJ2-1, with 7 bases matching TRBD2. The CDR3 extends over 15 amino acids. Trimming removed 2 bases from V and 2 bases from J; junction bases left unmatched: 3. In germline, CDR1 is SGHTA, CDR2 FQGTGA. The CDR3 region is CASSLEGTTYNEQFF. The CDR3 DNA reads as TGTGCCAGCAGCTTAGAAGGGACTACCTACAATGAGCAGTTCTTC.

This chain connects TRBV2 to TRBJ1-2; D might be TRBD1 (5 bases). Germline V gene lookup returns CDR1 SNHLY and CDR2 FYNNEI. There are 13 residues in the CDR3. The ends were cut back, 2 bases at V and 4 bases at J, with 8 bases in the middle. The CDR3 nucleotides are TGTGCCAGCAGTGAACGGGGCCCCTATGGCTACACCTTC. Its protein product is CASSERGPYGYTF.

The chain recombines TRBV6-1 with TRBJ2-4; 12 nucleotides align to TRBD1. Trimming removed 7 bases from V and 1 base from J; junction bases left unmatched: 14. Germline V lookup: CDR1 MNHNS, CDR2 SASEGT. This CDR3 has 19 residues. In nucleotides, the CDR3 is TGTGCCAGCACCCAACTCCCGGGACAGGGGGCGTGGGCCAAAAACATTCAGTACTTC. It translates to CASTQLPGQGAWAKNIQYF.

V and J are TRBV5-1 and TRBJ2-7, with D possibly called TRBD1 or TRBD2 (5 bases each). V was clipped by 2 bases and J by 0 bases, with 12 bases between them. There are 15 residues in the CDR3. Germline CDR1 reads SGHRS; CDR2 reads YFSETQ. In nucleotides, the CDR3 is TGCGCCAGCAGCTTCCGGGACGGGCTCTCCTACGAGCAGTACTTC. This codes for CASSFRDGLSYEQYF. The full variable domain, with the rest looked up from reference TRBV5-1 and TRBJ2-7, is KAGVTQTPRYLIKTRGQQVTLSCSPISGHRSVSWYQQTPGQGLQFLFEYFSETQRNKGNFPGRFSGRQFSNSRSEMNVSTLELGDSALYLCASSFRDGLSYEQYFGPGTRLTVT.

This sequence joins TRBV6-5 and TRBJ2-5; 11 bases map to TRBD2. V lost 5 bases, J lost 9 bases, and 11 bases stayed unmatched. CDR3 length: 15 amino acids. Germline CDR1 is MNHEY and CDR2 is SVGAGI. CDR3 nucleotides: TGTGCCAGCAGTCGTAGCGGGAGGGCCGGGGAGGCCCAGTACTTC. The encoded protein is CASSRSGRAGEAQYF.

V is TRBV7-9 and J is TRBJ2-1; tentative D call: TRBD2 (6 bases). CDR1 is SEHNR, CDR2 FQNEAQ, per germline (reference sequence). This CDR3 is built from 16 residues. V dropped 3 bases and J dropped 9 bases, with 21 bases sitting between them. CDR3 in amino acids: CASSFSAGSPLGEQFF. The CDR3 DNA reads TGTGCCAGCAGCTTTTCAGCGGGTAGCCCTTTAGGTGAGCAGTTCTTC.

This chain links TRBV19 with TRBJ2-2, with D perhaps matching TRBD1 or TRBD2 (6 bases each). This CDR3 spans 17 amino acids. V was pared by 3 bases and J by 1 base, with 15 bases between. The germline V gene encodes CDR1 LNHDA and CDR2 SQIVND (reference sequence). The CDR3 region has the DNA TGTGCCAGTAGTATCCGGGGGCGCGGAGTGAACACCGGGGAGCTGTTTTTT. It specifies CASSIRGRGVNTGELFF.

This clonotype was counted between two and nine times. A junction boundary mismatches the germline segment, possibly from a read error. The J gene is TRBJ1-4, the V gene TRBV5-1, with D tentatively TRBD1 (5 bases). The CDR3 consists of 16 residues. CDR1 SGHRS and CDR2 YFSETQ come from the germline V gene. In DNA form, the CDR3 reads TGCGCCGGCAGCATCGGGACGGTAGCAACTAATGAAAAACTGTTTTTT. Its protein product is CAGSIGTVATNEKLFF.

This clonotype was seen a handful of times. V usage is TRBV11-2 and J usage is TRBJ1-2; 9 bases match TRBD1. Germline CDR1 SGHAT, CDR2 FQNNGV. CDR3 size: 12 residues. The junction had 4 bases not matched to a gene; V was cut back by 8 bases and J by 6 bases. The CDR3 nucleotides are TGTGCCAGCGCAAGGACAGGGGATGGCTACACCTTC. Translation: CASARTGDGYTF.

The chain couples TRBV6-5 to TRBJ2-3; 7 nucleotides align to TRBD2. The CDR3 loop spans 15 amino acids. From germline, CDR1 is MNHEY and CDR2 SVGAGI. With V trimmed by 2 bases and J by 0 bases, 2 bases remained unmatched. The CDR3 spells CASSYISGSTDTQYF. The CDR3 region has the DNA TGTGCCAGCAGTTACATTAGCGGGAGCACAGATACGCAGTATTTT.

This clonotype was found many times. The chain uses TRBV7-9 and TRBJ1-4; 7 bases fit TRBD1. From germline, CDR1 is SEHNR and CDR2 FQNEAQ (reference sequence). The ends lost 5 bases at V and 7 bases at J; junction bases unmatched: 7. The CDR3 is 14 amino acids. The CDR3 here is CASSPDREGEKLFF. The CDR3 DNA reads as TGTGCCAGCAGCCCCGACAGGGAAGGTGAAAAACTGTTTTTT.